Described below is a single TCR beta chain sequence and its context. As processed by the authors: Estimation of nucleated cell counts was performed using reference gene primer amplification. The protocol was immunoSEQ multiplex PCR, while the TCRdb copy is restricted to in-frame clones and leaves out a portion. The V and J calls and clone size are taken from that table; D and trimming were inferred from the DNA. The data show 130,000 to 150,000 clones, approximately 80% seen once. This sample stems from a study of blood T cell repertoires in COVID-19. Study-level information: Acute and convalescent COVID-19 samples came from the United States, Italy and Spain. From T cells, B-cell-depleted T cells, or PBMCs came the material, which was cDNA or gDNA.

The junction had 8 bases not matched to a gene; V was cut back by 4 bases and J by 4 bases. CDR1 SGHNT and CDR2 YYREEE come from the germline V gene (reference sequence). CDR3 length equals 15 residues. The V gene is TRBV5-4, the J gene TRBJ1-1, with 9 bases fitting TRBD1. This clonotype originated in a man aged 55 to 70 with active or convalescent COVID-19. Sequenced material: peripheral blood. The CDR3, as DNA: TGTGCCAGCAGCAAGCCGACAGGGGGATCCACTGAAGCTTTCTTT. It encodes CASSKPTGGSTEAFF.